The 14 T cell receptor beta chains below were found in one sample sequenced in a study of control samples from healthy donors and cancer patients. Profiling relied on immunoSEQ multiplex PCR, and the TCRdb table lists in-frame clones only, not all of them. The sample consists of about 85,000 clones, roughly nine tenths of them appearing once. The source material was blood. These receptors originate from a woman aged 18-30 years in good health.

V is TRBV21-1 and J is TRBJ2-3; the table gives TRBD2 as D, unverified against the DNA. TRBV21-1 is a recognized pseudogene. The CDR3 totals 18 residues. The CDR3 reads CASSKGRPGTNNTDTQYF. DNA for the CDR3: TGTGCCAGCAGCAAAGGCAGACCCGGGACTAATAACACAGATACGCAGTATTTT.

The chain recombines TRBV5-6 with TRBJ2-3, with TRBD1 identical over 9 bases. The V segment lost 5 bases and the J segment 3 bases; nucleotides outside the gene matches: 13. Germline V CDR1 and CDR2: SGHDT, YYEEEE. The CDR3 length is 17 residues. This CDR3 reads CASRIQGAHPGTDTQYF. CDR3 coding DNA: TGTGCCAGCAGGATACAGGGGGCGCATCCGGGAACAGATACGCAGTATTTT.

J is TRBJ1-2 and V is TRBV6-6; D not certain. The V end was cut by 6 bases, the J end by 3 bases, with 11 bases between. The CDR3 consists of 13 residues. Germline V gene sequence: CDR1 MNHNY, CDR2 SVGAGI (reference sequence). CDR3 residues: CASSPGRDYGYTF. The CDR3 coding sequence is TGTGCCAGCAGCCCTGGACGGGACTATGGCTACACCTTC.

V is TRBV14 and J is TRBJ2-7; 9 bases align to TRBD2. Germline CDR1 and CDR2: SGHDN and FVKESK. Unmatched junction bases numbered 5, after V lost 0 bases and J lost 2 bases. This CDR3 comprises 16 residues. DNA of the CDR3: TGTGCCAGCAGCCAAGATCGAGCGGGGGGCACCTACGAGCAGTACTTC. Its translation is CASSQDRAGGTYEQYF.

The chain uses TRBV18 and TRBJ1-2; D ambiguous. CDR1 KGHSH and CDR2 LQKENI come from the germline V gene. The CDR3 spans 14 residues. Trimming left V 2 bases short and J 13 bases short, with 20 bases between. The CDR3 bases are TGTGCCAGCTCACCAATCTCCAAGTCATGGGGTTTCACCTTC. This translates into CASSPISKSWGFTF. The entire variable domain, with the rest obtained from reference TRBV18 and TRBJ1-2, is as follows: NAGVMQNPRHLVRRRGQEARLRCSPMKGHSHVYWYRQLPEEGLKFMVYLQKENIIDESGMPKERFSAEFPKEGPSILRIQQVVRGDSAAYFCASSPISKSWGFTFGSGTRLTVV.

The rearrangement uses TRBV7-2 and TRBJ2-5; 7 bases agree with TRBD2. Trimming at V came to 1 base and at J to 3 bases, leaving 2 bases not matched to a gene. The germline gives CDR1 SGHTA, CDR2 FQGNSA. The CDR3 contains 14 residues. This chain's CDR3 is CASSLVGTKETQYF. CDR3 nucleotides: TGTGCCAGCAGCTTAGTAGGGACTAAAGAGACCCAGTACTTC.

The chain uses TRBV6-6 and TRBJ1-5; weak D call: TRBD1 (6 bases). The CDR3 is 15 residues long. Per germline, CDR1 MNHNY and CDR2 SVGAGI (reference sequence). Trimming cost V 7 bases and J 0 bases, with 13 bases left between them. The CDR3 DNA reads as TGTGCCAGCACCTCGACAGGCGTTAGCAATCAGCCCCAGCATTTT. The encoded protein is CASTSTGVSNQPQHF.

The chain links TRBV6-5 to TRBJ1-5; TRBD1 might be the D (6 bases). CDR1 and CDR2 (germline): MNHEY, SVGAGI. V lost 8 bases and J lost 0, with 14 bases in between. This CDR3 has 15 amino acids. The CDR3 sequence is CASRTVLYSNQPQHF. CDR3 DNA: TGTGCCAGCCGGACAGTCCTATATAGCAATCAGCCCCAGCATTTT.

This chain connects TRBV5-1 to TRBJ2-5; the D is unclear. There are 14 residues in the CDR3. Trimming stripped 6 bases from V and 2 bases from J, with 14 bases between. Germline V gene data show CDR1 as SGHRS and CDR2 as YFSETQ. Here the CDR3 reads CASTQSAEQETQYF. The CDR3 DNA follows: TGCGCCAGCACCCAATCCGCTGAGCAAGAGACCCAGTACTTC.

The J gene is TRBJ1-5, the V gene TRBV9; D call uncertain. The CDR3 length is 13 residues. Between the trimmed V and J ends, which lost 2 bases and 6 bases, there was a span of 9 bases. Germline V gene data show CDR1 as SGDLS and CDR2 as YYNGEE. Written as DNA, the CDR3 is TGTGCCAGCAGCGTCAGCGAGTTTCAGCCCCAGCATTTT. Its protein product is CASSVSEFQPQHF.

The chain is built from TRBV20-1 and TRBJ2-5; 14 bases are a match to TRBD2. The CDR3 consists of 15 residues. Looked up from germline, CDR1 is DFQATT and CDR2 is SNEGSKA (reference sequence). V lost 3 bases, J lost 4 bases, and 4 bases stayed unmatched. The CDR3 coding sequence is TGCAGTGCTAGTCCAGGACTAGCGGGGGGAGAGACCCAGTACTTC. It specifies CSASPGLAGGETQYF.

This chain links TRBV27 with TRBJ2-1; 7 nucleotides line up with TRBD1. CDR1 is MNHEY, CDR2 SMNVEV, per germline (reference sequence). CDR3 length equals 14 residues. J lost 2 bases, V lost 6 bases, and 4 bases had no gene match. CDR3 bases: TGTGCCAGCAGACCGGGACAGCCCTACAATGAGCAGTTCTTC. As protein: CASRPGQPYNEQFF.

This clone was recorded once. This chain links TRBV6-6 with TRBJ2-5, with D perhaps assigned TRBD1 or TRBD2 (5 bases each). V lost 5 bases to trimming and J lost 3 bases, with 22 bases between them. CDR1 is MNHNY, CDR2 SVGAGI, per germline (reference sequence). The CDR3 sequence is 17 residues long. The DNA of the CDR3 is TGTGCCAGCAGTCCCCCCCCTCCTCGGGGCGGCGAAGAGACCCAGTACTTC. This sequence encodes CASSPPPPRGGEETQYF.

The rearrangement uses TRBV6-6 and TRBJ1-5; 8 bases match TRBD1. V lost 8 bases to trimming and J lost 6 bases; unmatched junction nucleotides: 12. CDR1 MNHNY and CDR2 SVGAGI come from the germline V gene (reference sequence). This CDR3 region has 15 residues. The CDR3 loop reads CASAPSPQGAQPQHF. CDR3 nucleotide sequence: TGTGCCAGCGCCCCCAGCCCCCAGGGGGCTCAGCCCCAGCATTTT.